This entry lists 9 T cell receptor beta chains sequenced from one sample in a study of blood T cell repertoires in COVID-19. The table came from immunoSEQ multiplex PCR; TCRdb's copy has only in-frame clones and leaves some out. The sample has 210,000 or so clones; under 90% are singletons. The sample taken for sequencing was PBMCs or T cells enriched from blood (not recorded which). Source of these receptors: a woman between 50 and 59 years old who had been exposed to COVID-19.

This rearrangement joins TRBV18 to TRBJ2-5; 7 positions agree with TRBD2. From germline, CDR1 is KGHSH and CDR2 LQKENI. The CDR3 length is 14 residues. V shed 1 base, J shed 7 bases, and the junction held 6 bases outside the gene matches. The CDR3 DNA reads TGTGCCAGCTCACCACTCGGAGGGGAGGGGACCCAGTACTTC. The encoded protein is CASSPLGGEGTQYF.

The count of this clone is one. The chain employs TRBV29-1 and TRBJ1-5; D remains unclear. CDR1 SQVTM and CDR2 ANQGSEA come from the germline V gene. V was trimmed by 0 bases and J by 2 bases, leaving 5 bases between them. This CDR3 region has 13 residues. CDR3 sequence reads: CSVEEGGNQPQHF. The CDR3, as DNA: TGCAGCGTTGAAGAAGGAGGCAATCAGCCCCAGCATTTT.

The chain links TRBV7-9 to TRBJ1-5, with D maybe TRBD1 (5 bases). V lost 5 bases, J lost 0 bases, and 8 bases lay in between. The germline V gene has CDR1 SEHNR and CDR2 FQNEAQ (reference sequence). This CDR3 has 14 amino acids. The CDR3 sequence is CASSMGGSNQPQHF. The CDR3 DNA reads TGTGCCAGCAGCATGGGGGGTAGCAATCAGCCCCAGCATTTT.

In nucleotides, the CDR3 is TGTGCCAGCTCACCATATCTGGTAATAGGGGACAGGGAACCCCTAAACTTATACAATGAGCAGTTCTTC. Its translation: CASSPYLVIGDREPLNLYNEQFF. J is TRBJ2-1 and V is TRBV18; 9 bases are shared with TRBD1. Germline trimming cut 2 bases from V and 4 bases from J; bases unmatched to any gene: 27. Per germline, CDR1 KGHSH and CDR2 LQKENI. This CDR3 comprises 23 residues.

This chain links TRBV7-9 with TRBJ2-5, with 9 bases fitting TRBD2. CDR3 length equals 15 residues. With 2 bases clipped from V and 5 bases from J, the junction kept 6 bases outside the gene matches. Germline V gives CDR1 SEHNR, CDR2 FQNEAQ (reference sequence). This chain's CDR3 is CASSLILAGTETQYF. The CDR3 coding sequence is TGTGCCAGCAGCTTAATCCTAGCGGGAACGGAGACCCAGTACTTC.

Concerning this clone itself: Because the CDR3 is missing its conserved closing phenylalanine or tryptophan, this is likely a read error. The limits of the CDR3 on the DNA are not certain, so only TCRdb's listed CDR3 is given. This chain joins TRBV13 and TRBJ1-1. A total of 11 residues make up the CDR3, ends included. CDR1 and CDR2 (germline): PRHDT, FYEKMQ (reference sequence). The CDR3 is CASSPSRGRRL.

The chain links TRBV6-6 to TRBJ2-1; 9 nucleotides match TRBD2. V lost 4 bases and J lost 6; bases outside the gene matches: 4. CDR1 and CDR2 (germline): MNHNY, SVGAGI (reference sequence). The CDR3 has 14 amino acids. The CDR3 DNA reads TGTGCCAGCAGTTCCCCTAGCGGGGCCAATGAGCAGTTCTTC. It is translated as CASSSPSGANEQFF.

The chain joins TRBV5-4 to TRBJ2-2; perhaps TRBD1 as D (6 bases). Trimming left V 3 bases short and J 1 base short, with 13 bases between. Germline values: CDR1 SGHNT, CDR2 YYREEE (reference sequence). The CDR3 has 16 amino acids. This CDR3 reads CASSSPQGKNTGELFF. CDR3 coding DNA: TGTGCCAGCAGCTCCCCACAGGGAAAGAACACCGGGGAGCTGTTTTTT.

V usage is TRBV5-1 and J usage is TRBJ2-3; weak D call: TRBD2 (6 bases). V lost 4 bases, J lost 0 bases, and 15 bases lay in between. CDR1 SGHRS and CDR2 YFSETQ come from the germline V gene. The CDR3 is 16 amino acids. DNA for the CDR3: TGCGCCAGCAGCCCTGAGATTCGGGGGAGCACAGATACGCAGTATTTT. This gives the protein CASSPEIRGSTDTQYF.